This T cell receptor beta chain was retrieved from a study of cytomegalovirus exposure and HLA in healthy donors. The CDR3 is 15 amino acids. The germline V gene has CDR1 SEHNR and CDR2 FQNEAQ (reference sequence). Trimming removed 1 base from V and 0 bases from J, with 7 bases in between. Study-level results: When the data were analyzed later, several of the most significant clusters appeared to be linked to common viral pathogens.

Primers included in the PCR were 60 Vbeta and 13 Jbeta primers. Here immunoSEQ multiplex PCR was the method, and the copy in TCRdb shows in-frame clones only, minus some. The sample gives fewer than 200,000 clones, 82% of which show up once; about 1.7% is in the top ten. With regard to this clone: What it recognizes is unknown.

Sequencing was performed on PBMCs. The chain links TRBV7-9 to TRBJ2-1, with unresolved D. This receptor was taken from a young woman in good health and CMV-seronegative. The CDR3 loop is CASSLVGSSYNEQFF. CDR3 DNA sequence: TGTGCCAGCAGCTTAGTGGGCAGCTCCTACAATGAGCAGTTCTTC.